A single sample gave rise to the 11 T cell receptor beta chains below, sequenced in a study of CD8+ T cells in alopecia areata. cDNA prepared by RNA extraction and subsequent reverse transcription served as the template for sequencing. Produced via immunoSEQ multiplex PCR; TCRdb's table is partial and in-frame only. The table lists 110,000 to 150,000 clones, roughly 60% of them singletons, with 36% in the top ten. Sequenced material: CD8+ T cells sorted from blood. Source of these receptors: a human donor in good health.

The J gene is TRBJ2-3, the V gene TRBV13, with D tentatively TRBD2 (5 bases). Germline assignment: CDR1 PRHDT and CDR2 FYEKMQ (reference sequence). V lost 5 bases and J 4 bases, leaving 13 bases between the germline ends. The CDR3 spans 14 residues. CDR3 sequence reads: CASSPERRADTQYF. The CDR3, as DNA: TGTGCCAGCAGCCCAGAAAGGCGGGCAGATACGCAGTATTTT. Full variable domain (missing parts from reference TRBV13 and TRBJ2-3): AAGVIQSPRHLIKEKRETATLKCYPIPRHDTVYWYQQGPGQDPQFLISFYEKMQSDKGSIPDRFSAQQFSDYHSELNMSSLELGDSALYFCASSPERRADTQYFGPGTRLTVL.

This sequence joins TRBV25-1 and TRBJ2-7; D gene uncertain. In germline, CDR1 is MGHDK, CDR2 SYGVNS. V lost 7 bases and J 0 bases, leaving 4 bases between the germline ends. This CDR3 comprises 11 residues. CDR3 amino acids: CASTASYEQYF. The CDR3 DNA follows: TGTGCCAGCACCGCCTCCTACGAGCAGTACTTC.

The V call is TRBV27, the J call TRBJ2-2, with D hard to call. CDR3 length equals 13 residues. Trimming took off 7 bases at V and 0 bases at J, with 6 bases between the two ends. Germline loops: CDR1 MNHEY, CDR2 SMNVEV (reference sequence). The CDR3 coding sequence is TGTGCCAGCACTAGGGCGAACACCGGGGAGCTGTTTTTT. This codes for CASTRANTGELFF.

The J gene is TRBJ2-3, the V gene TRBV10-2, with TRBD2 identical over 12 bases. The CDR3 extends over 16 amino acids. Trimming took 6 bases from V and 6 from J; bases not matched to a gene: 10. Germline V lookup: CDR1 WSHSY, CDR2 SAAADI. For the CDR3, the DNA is TGCGCCAGCAGCTCTACGACTAGCGGGAGTTTCGATACGCAGTATTTT. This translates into CASSSTTSGSFDTQYF.

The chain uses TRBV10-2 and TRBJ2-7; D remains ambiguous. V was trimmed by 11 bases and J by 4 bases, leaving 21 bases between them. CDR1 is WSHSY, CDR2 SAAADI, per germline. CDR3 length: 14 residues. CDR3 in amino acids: CAVQPAQTAYEQYF. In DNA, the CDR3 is TGCGCCGTACAGCCGGCCCAGACTGCATACGAGCAGTACTTC.

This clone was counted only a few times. CDR3: CASSLEGRAFF. CDR3 bases: TGCGCCAGCAGCTTGGAGGGGCGAGCTTTCTTT. The chain links TRBV5-1 to TRBJ1-1; tentative D call: TRBD1 (5 bases). Germline values: CDR1 SGHRS, CDR2 YFSETQ. This CDR3 has 11 residues. Trimming cost V 0 bases and J 10 bases, with 7 bases left between them.

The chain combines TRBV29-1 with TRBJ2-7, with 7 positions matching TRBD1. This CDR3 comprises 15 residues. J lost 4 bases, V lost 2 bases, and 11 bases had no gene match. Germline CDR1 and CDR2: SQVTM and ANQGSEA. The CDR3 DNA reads TGCAGCGTTGAATTTGGGACAGCCGTCGGATACGAGCAGTACTTC. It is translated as CSVEFGTAVGYEQYF.

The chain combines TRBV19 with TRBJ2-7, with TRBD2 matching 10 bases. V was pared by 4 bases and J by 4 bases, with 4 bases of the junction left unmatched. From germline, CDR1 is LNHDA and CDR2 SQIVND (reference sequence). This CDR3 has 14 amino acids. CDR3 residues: CASSTGLAEYEQYF. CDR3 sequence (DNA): TGTGCCAGTAGTACCGGACTAGCGGAGTACGAGCAGTACTTC.

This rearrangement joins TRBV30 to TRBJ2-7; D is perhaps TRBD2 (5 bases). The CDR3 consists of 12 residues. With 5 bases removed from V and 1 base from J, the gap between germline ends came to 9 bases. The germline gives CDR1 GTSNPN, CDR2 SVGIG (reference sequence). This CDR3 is CAWGETSYEQYF. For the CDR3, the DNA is TGTGCCTGGGGGGAGACTTCCTACGAGCAGTACTTC.

This CDR3 is CASSWADEAFF. The CDR3 DNA reads as TGTGCCAGCAGTTGGGCGGACGAGGCTTTCTTT. The chain carries TRBV6-5 and TRBJ1-1, with no clear D. The CDR3 is 11 residues long. From germline, CDR1 is MNHEY and CDR2 SVGAGI. Trimming removed 4 bases from V and 11 bases from J, with 11 bases in between.

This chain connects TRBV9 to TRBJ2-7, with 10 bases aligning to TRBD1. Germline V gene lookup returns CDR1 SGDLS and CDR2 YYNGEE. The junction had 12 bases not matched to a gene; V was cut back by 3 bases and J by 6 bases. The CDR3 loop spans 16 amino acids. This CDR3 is CASSGTGGSGLVEQYF. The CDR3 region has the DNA TGTGCCAGCAGCGGGACAGGGGGATCGGGGCTTGTCGAGCAGTACTTC.